Listed here are 32 T cell receptor beta chains from one sample, sequenced in a study of beta chain features in type 1 diabetes. The investigators reverse transcribed all of the isolated RNA, so they sequenced expressed TCRB transcripts. Assay used: immunoSEQ multiplex PCR; TCRdb lists only in-frame clones, some missing. The top ten clones hold approximately 0.54% of a sample with some 160,000 clones, roughly 8% of them seen once. The antigens these receptors bind are not known. Study observations and caveats: TCRB CDR3s from Type 1 diabetes patients were moderately but significantly shorter in all four CD4+ subsets.

Sequencing was performed on central memory CD4+ T cells from blood. All receptors come from a woman under 30 with type 1 diabetes.

A few counts support this clone. The chain uses TRBV7-2 and TRBJ2-7; TRBD1 agrees at 8 bases. Losses at the gene ends were 4 bases for V and 4 bases for J; bases not matched to a gene: 6. Germline CDR1 is SGHTA and CDR2 is FQGNSA. The CDR3 is made up of 14 amino acids. CDR3 nucleotide sequence: TGTGCCAGCAGCTCACAGGGGGAAGCTTACGAGCAGTACTTC. Translating it yields CASSSQGEAYEQYF.

The table lists this clone with many counts. The chain joins TRBV11-2 to TRBJ2-1; TRBD2 aligns across 7 bases. The CDR3 is 14 amino acids. J gave up 7 bases and V 3 bases, and 6 bases lay outside the gene matches. The germline V gene encodes CDR1 SGHAT and CDR2 FQNNGV. The CDR3 DNA is TGTGCCAGCAGCTTTTCCCTAGCGGTTAATGAGCAGTTCTTC. It codes for CASSFSLAVNEQFF.

This chain's CDR3 is CASSGLAGGEDEQFF. CDR3 bases: TGTGCCAGCAGCGGCCTAGCGGGGGGTGAGGATGAGCAGTTCTTC. The V call is TRBV9, the J call TRBJ2-1; 11 bases map to TRBD2. This CDR3 contains 15 residues. Germline V gene sequence: CDR1 SGDLS, CDR2 YYNGEE. V was pared by 3 bases and J by 8 bases, with 7 bases of the junction left unmatched.

This chain uses TRBV5-1 with TRBJ2-7, with D possibly matching TRBD1 (5 bases). The CDR3 sequence is 14 residues long. Trimming pared 4 bases from V and 0 bases from J, leaving 11 bases between. The V gene's germline CDR1 is SGHRS and CDR2 YFSETQ. The DNA of the CDR3 is TGCGCCAGCAGCGGGGCGGCAAGCTCCTACGAGCAGTACTTC. Its translation is CASSGAASSYEQYF.

This sequence joins TRBV27 and TRBJ2-7, with a weak D call TRBD1 (5 bases). The CDR3 runs 15 residues. From germline, CDR1 is MNHEY and CDR2 SMNVEV (reference sequence). V lost 0 bases, J lost 3 bases, and 12 bases lay in between. This chain's CDR3 is CASSLSPQGYYEQYF. In DNA form, the CDR3 reads TGTGCCAGCAGTTTATCCCCCCAGGGTTACTACGAGCAGTACTTC.

The V gene is TRBV11-1, the J gene TRBJ2-3; D is possibly TRBD2 (6 bases). V lost 5 bases and J lost 0, with 12 bases in between. CDR3 length equals 15 residues. Germline V gene sequence: CDR1 SGHAT, CDR2 FQDESV (reference sequence). The CDR3 DNA reads TGTGCCAGCAGCCCGACGGAGGGGAGCACAGATACGCAGTATTTT. Amino acid sequence: CASSPTEGSTDTQYF.

The chain has TRBV5-1 and TRBJ2-3, with 13 bases lining up with TRBD2. The CDR3 is 19 amino acids. Germline V gene lookup returns CDR1 SGHRS and CDR2 YFSETQ. With 3 bases clipped from V and 0 bases from J, the junction kept 10 bases outside the gene matches. The CDR3 DNA reads as TGCGCCAGCAGCTCACTAGCGGGGGGGCTGGCGACTAGCACAGATACGCAGTATTTT. It encodes CASSSLAGGLATSTDTQYF.

The chain links TRBV7-2 to TRBJ2-3; 11 nucleotides align to TRBD2. Germline values: CDR1 SGHTA, CDR2 FQGNSA. The ends lost 6 bases at V and 6 bases at J; junction bases unmatched: 5. The CDR3 sequence is 14 residues long. CDR3 protein: CASRPRLAGDTQYF. CDR3 DNA: TGTGCCAGCAGGCCTAGACTAGCGGGGGATACGCAGTATTTT. Full variable domain (remainder filled in from reference TRBV7-2 and TRBJ2-3): GAGVSQSPSNKVTEKGKDVELRCDPISGHTALYWYRQSLGQGLEFLIYFQGNSAPDKSGLPSDRFSAERTGGSVSTLTIQRTQQEDSAVYLCASRPRLAGDTQYFGPGTRLTVL.

The genes are TRBV5-6 and TRBJ2-2, with 7 nucleotides matching TRBD1. The CDR3 runs 14 residues. The ends lost 4 bases at V and 4 bases at J; junction bases unmatched: 4. Germline assignment: CDR1 SGHDT and CDR2 YYEEEE. CDR3 coding DNA: TGTGCCAGCAGCCAAGGACAGGTCACCGGGGAGCTGTTTTTT. This translates into CASSQGQVTGELFF. Supplemented by reference TRBV5-6 and TRBJ2-2, the full variable domain reads DAGVTQSPTHLIKTRGQQVTLRCSPKSGHDTVSWYQQALGQGPQFIFQYYEEEERQRGNFPDRFSGHQFPNYSSELNVNALLLGDSALYLCASSQGQVTGELFFGEGSRLTVL.

In its sample, this clone was seen a few times. The chain recombines TRBV10-3 with TRBJ2-6; TRBD2 matches 13 bases. CDR3 length equals 18 residues. Trimming cost V 5 bases and J 3 bases; bases outside gene matches: 7. In germline, CDR1 is ENHRY, CDR2 SYGVKD. The CDR3 region is CAISSGLAGDNGANVLTF. The DNA for the CDR3 is TGTGCCATCAGTTCTGGACTAGCGGGAGACAATGGGGCCAACGTCCTGACTTTC.

The chain carries TRBV20-1 and TRBJ2-1, with D unclear. The CDR3 totals 10 residues. Trimming removed 5 bases from V and 10 bases from J, with 9 bases in between. Germline-derived CDR1 and CDR2 are DFQATT and SNEGSKA (reference sequence). CDR3 in DNA: TGCAGTGCTCCATTACAGGAGCAGTTCTTC. Its translation is CSAPLQEQFF.

The genes are TRBV4-3 and TRBJ2-3; 8 bases match TRBD2. V dropped 0 bases and J dropped 8; count of bases not matched to a gene: 7. The CDR3 sequence is 15 residues long. Germline CDR1 reads LGHNA; CDR2 reads YSLEER. The CDR3 sequence: CASSQDPESGGTQYF. The CDR3 DNA reads TGCGCCAGCAGCCAAGACCCCGAGAGCGGGGGTACGCAGTATTTT.

The chain links TRBV30 to TRBJ1-4; D might be TRBD1 (5 bases). The CDR3 extends over 15 amino acids. V lost 3 bases to trimming and J lost 3 bases, with 14 bases between them. The germline CDR1 and CDR2 sequences are GTSNPN and SVGIG (reference sequence). The CDR3, as DNA: TGTGCCTGGAGGCCTCAGGGCTTTTCTAATGAAAAACTGTTTTTT. Its protein product is CAWRPQGFSNEKLFF. Supplemented by reference TRBV30 and TRBJ1-4, the full variable domain reads SQTIHQWPATLVQPVGSPLSLECTVEGTSNPNLYWYRQAAGRGLQLLFYSVGIGQISSEVPQNLSASRPQDRQFILSSKKLLLSDSGFYLCAWRPQGFSNEKLFFGSGTQLSVL.

This clone turned up a few times. The chain couples TRBV5-6 to TRBJ2-7; tentatively, D is TRBD2 (5 bases). Trimming took 4 bases from V and 0 from J, leaving 11 bases between them. CDR1 is SGHDT, CDR2 YYEEEE, per germline. The CDR3 has 14 amino acids. The CDR3 spells CASSLTMDSYEQYF. For the CDR3, the DNA is TGTGCCAGCAGCCTGACTATGGACTCCTACGAGCAGTACTTC.

This clone was seen a handful of times. The chain couples TRBV7-6 to TRBJ1-6; possible D gene TRBD1, 6 bases. Per the germline V gene, CDR1 is SGHVS and CDR2 is FNYEAQ. The CDR3 extends over 18 amino acids. Between the trimmed V and J ends, which lost 5 bases and 2 bases, there was a span of 19 bases. The CDR3 protein is CASSPGDPLMAYNSPLHF. The CDR3, as DNA: TGTGCCAGCAGCCCAGGGGATCCTTTGATGGCCTATAATTCACCCCTCCACTTT.

This clone has only a few counts. The chain joins TRBV29-1 to TRBJ2-1; weak D call: TRBD2 (5 bases). Trimming removed 5 bases at V and 10 bases at J, with 15 bases between. Germline lookup yields CDR1 SQVTM and CDR2 ANQGSEA. The CDR3 totals 12 residues. The CDR3 DNA reads TGCAGCGTTACTCCCGTTGAGGGCGAGCAGTTCTTC. Its translation is CSVTPVEGEQFF.

This clone has only a few counts. This same CDR3 is encoded by further DNA sequences in the sample. The chain has TRBV7-3 and TRBJ2-5; D possibly corresponds to TRBD2 (5 bases). Trimming shortened V by 5 bases and J by 2 bases, and 12 bases separated the two germline ends. The CDR3 loop spans 14 amino acids. Germline CDR1 SGHTA, CDR2 FQGTGA. The CDR3 DNA follows: TGTGCCAGCAGCCCCGGCACGGGGCAAGAGACCCAGTACTTC. It codes for CASSPGTGQETQYF. The variable domain in full, with the rest retrieved from reference TRBV7-3 and TRBJ2-5, is GAGVSQTPSNKVTEKGKYVELRCDPISGHTALYWYRQSLGQGPEFLIYFQGTGAADDSGLPNDRFFAVRPEGSVSTLKIQRTERGDSAVYLCASSPGTGQETQYFGPGTRLLVL.

The chain couples TRBV15 to TRBJ1-2, with TRBD1 matching 7 bases. Trimming cost V 1 base and J 7 bases; bases outside gene matches: 6. This CDR3 spans 14 amino acids. Germline V gene data show CDR1 as LNHNV and CDR2 as YYDKDF (reference sequence). The CDR3 spells CATSRADRVPGYTF. The DNA of the CDR3 is TGTGCCACCAGCAGAGCTGACAGGGTTCCTGGCTACACCTTC.

This clone was seen a handful of times. V and J are TRBV28 and TRBJ2-5; a weak D match, TRBD1 (7 bases). The germline V gene has CDR1 MDHEN and CDR2 SYDVKM. V was pared by 4 bases and J by 4 bases, with 19 bases between. CDR3 size: 16 residues. The CDR3 reads CASSSYSRGDGETQYF. The CDR3 DNA follows: TGTGCCAGCAGTTCCTACTCCAGGGGGGATGGAGAGACCCAGTACTTC. Full variable domain (remainder filled in from reference TRBV28 and TRBJ2-5): DVKVTQSSRYLVKRTGEKVFLECVQDMDHENMFWYRQDPGLGLRLIYFSYDVKMKEKGDIPEGYSVSREKKERFSLILESASTNQTSMYLCASSSYSRGDGETQYFGPGTRLLVL.

In its sample, this clone was seen a few times. The V and J genes are TRBV4-1 and TRBJ1-4; D is perhaps TRBD1 (5 bases). Looked up from germline, CDR1 is MGHRA and CDR2 is YSYEKL. The CDR3 loop spans 16 amino acids. V gave up 1 base and J gave up 2 bases, with 11 bases separating them. The CDR3 nucleotides read TGCGCCAGCAGCCAAGTCGGTGGGGGGACTAATGAAAAACTGTTTTTT. It specifies CASSQVGGGTNEKLFF.

This clone has a handful of counts. The chain uses TRBV29-1 and TRBJ2-7; weak D call: TRBD1 (6 bases). CDR3 length: 16 residues. The V gene's germline CDR1 is SQVTM and CDR2 ANQGSEA. The V end lost 0 bases, the J end lost 2 bases, and 17 bases lay between the germline ends. CDR3 bases: TGCAGCGTTGAAGATCTACAGGGTGCAGGGACCTACGAGCAGTACTTC. Its protein product is CSVEDLQGAGTYEQYF.

This clone turned up a few times. CDR3 protein: CASSYSGQGLGYGYTF. In nucleotides, the CDR3 is TGTGCCAGCAGTTATTCGGGACAGGGGCTGGGATATGGCTACACCTTC. The chain joins TRBV6-6 to TRBJ1-2; 10 bases agree with TRBD1. The CDR3 extends over 16 amino acids. Germline CDR1 reads MNHNY; CDR2 reads SVGAGI (reference sequence). V shed 3 bases, J shed 5 bases, and the junction held 9 bases outside the gene matches.

This clone has more than one count but fewer than ten. This rearrangement joins TRBV4-1 to TRBJ1-5; D is unclear. Trimming took off 4 bases at V and 5 bases at J, with 9 bases between the two ends. CDR1 is MGHRA and CDR2 is YSYEKL in the germline V gene. The CDR3 spans 13 residues. The CDR3 sequence is CASSLTADQPQHF. DNA of the CDR3: TGCGCCAGCAGCCTCACAGCGGATCAGCCCCAGCATTTT.

The chain combines TRBV5-1 with TRBJ2-3; 10 bases are shared with TRBD2. Trimming at V came to 0 bases and at J to 1 base, leaving 2 bases not matched to a gene. The CDR3 is made up of 16 amino acids. Germline assignment: CDR1 SGHRS and CDR2 YFSETQ. The CDR3 sequence: CASSLVGLAGTDTQYF. CDR3 sequence (DNA): TGCGCCAGCAGCTTGGTCGGACTAGCGGGCACAGATACGCAGTATTTT. The full variable domain, with the rest looked up from reference TRBV5-1 and TRBJ2-3, is KAGVTQTPRYLIKTRGQQVTLSCSPISGHRSVSWYQQTPGQGLQFLFEYFSETQRNKGNFPGRFSGRQFSNSRSEMNVSTLELGDSALYLCASSLVGLAGTDTQYFGPGTRLTVL.

This clone was seen many times. J is TRBJ2-7 and V is TRBV30; 14 bases fit TRBD2. V was pared by 3 bases and J by 4 bases, with 8 bases of the junction left unmatched. Germline V gene data show CDR1 as GTSNPN and CDR2 as SVGIG (reference sequence). The CDR3 runs 16 residues. CDR3 region: CAWRGLAGDLRYEQYF. The CDR3 DNA reads TGTGCCTGGAGGGGACTAGCGGGGGACTTAAGATACGAGCAGTACTTC.

V usage is TRBV10-3 and J usage is TRBJ2-7; D perhaps matches TRBD2 (5 bases). In germline, CDR1 is ENHRY, CDR2 SYGVKD. V lost 0 bases and J lost 7, with 10 bases in between. The CDR3 contains 13 residues. The chain's CDR3 is CAISESPTGEQYF. CDR3 nucleotide sequence: TGTGCCATCAGTGAGTCGCCCACGGGGGAGCAGTACTTC.

This clone was found a few times. The V gene is TRBV28, the J gene TRBJ2-5; tentative D call: TRBD1 (5 bases). From germline, CDR1 is MDHEN and CDR2 SYDVKM. V lost 3 bases and J 4 bases, leaving 6 bases between the germline ends. The CDR3 loop spans 12 amino acids. The CDR3 DNA follows: TGTGCCAGCAGTTTCAGGGCAGAGACCCAGTACTTC. Its protein product is CASSFRAETQYF.

This clone is a singleton in its sample. This chain links TRBV4-3 with TRBJ2-3, with 7 positions matching TRBD1. There are 17 residues in the CDR3. Germline V gene lookup returns CDR1 LGHNA and CDR2 YSLEER. V lost 1 base and J lost 1; bases outside the gene matches: 8. CDR3 sequence (DNA): TGCGCCAGCAGCCAAGTCGCGACAGGGTCGGGCACAGATACGCAGTATTTT. Amino acid sequence: CASSQVATGSGTDTQYF.

The chain carries TRBV18 and TRBJ1-2; D remains unclear. Looked up from germline, CDR1 is KGHSH and CDR2 is LQKENI. The CDR3 has 13 residues. Trimming cost V 2 bases and J 1 base, with 5 bases left between them. The CDR3 sequence: CASSPADNYGYTF. For the CDR3, the DNA is TGTGCCAGCTCACCAGCAGATAACTATGGCTACACCTTC. The full variable domain, completed using reference TRBV18 and TRBJ1-2, is NAGVMQNPRHLVRRRGQEARLRCSPMKGHSHVYWYRQLPEEGLKFMVYLQKENIIDESGMPKERFSAEFPKEGPSILRIQQVVRGDSAAYFCASSPADNYGYTFGSGTRLTVV.

V and J are TRBV4-1 and TRBJ1-2; 7 bases line up with TRBD1. Losses at the gene ends were 4 bases for V and 4 bases for J; bases not matched to a gene: 9. There are 15 residues in the CDR3. Germline-derived CDR1 and CDR2 are MGHRA and YSYEKL. CDR3 nucleotides: TGCGCCAGCAGCCCCCAGGACAGGCCTCTCTATGGCTACACCTTC. Its protein product is CASSPQDRPLYGYTF.

The V and J genes are TRBV7-9 and TRBJ1-2; D may be TRBD1 (6 bases). V was shortened by 3 bases and J by 1 base, with 21 bases between the two germline ends. Germline V gene sequence: CDR1 SEHNR, CDR2 FQNEAQ (reference sequence). The CDR3 contains 18 residues. The CDR3 reads CASSFDPRGTTFNYGYTF. The CDR3 bases are TGTGCCAGCAGCTTCGACCCGCGGGGGACAACGTTTAACTATGGCTACACCTTC.

This clone was observed a handful of times. This chain links TRBV9 with TRBJ1-5; no firm D call. This CDR3 has 19 residues. The V gene lost 0 bases and the J gene lost 4 bases, with 23 bases spanning the gap. The germline V gene has CDR1 SGDLS and CDR2 YYNGEE. CDR3 nucleotide sequence: TGTGCCAGCAGCGTAGGGGCGAGAACGGGCCAAGGGAGGAATCAGCCCCAGCATTTT. It encodes CASSVGARTGQGRNQPQHF. Complete variable domain (other parts from reference TRBV9 and TRBJ1-5): DSGVTQTPKHLITATGQRVTLRCSPRSGDLSVYWYQQSLDQGLQFLIQYYNGEERAKGNILERFSAQQFPDLHSELNLSSLELGDSALYFCASSVGARTGQGRNQPQHFGDGTRLSIL.